This TCR beta chain came from a study of OX40 agonist ivuxolimab in advanced cancers. At the level of the study: Every 2 weeks, patients got intravenous ivuxolimab at one of six dose levels (0.01-10 mg/kg). Study-wide findings and caveats: Patients who responded partially at 0.1-3.0 mg/kg showed clonal expansion ranking among the lowest. In general, CD8+ T cells held more expanded clones than CD4+ did, on average.

Per germline, CDR1 LNHDA and CDR2 SQIVND (reference sequence). V lost 2 bases and J 6 bases, leaving 12 bases between the germline ends. The CDR3 runs to 14 residues. Worth noting for this clone: Antigen: not known.

Produced via immunoSEQ multiplex PCR; TCRdb's table is partial and in-frame only. The profile covers tens of thousands of clones, with just under 90% appearing a single time and 1.5% to 2% taken by the ten largest. This receptor was obtained from an adult with an advanced solid tumor such as melanoma, head and neck, liver or kidney cancer. The V gene is TRBV19, the J gene TRBJ2-3, with D maybe TRBD2 (5 bases). This specimen was CD4+ or CD8+ T cells sorted from blood, taken in a trial of the OX40 agonist ivuxolimab. CDR3 bases: TGTGCCAGTAGTATAAACGGAGGAAGGGATACGCAGTATTTT. It encodes CASSINGGRDTQYF. Drawing the rest from reference TRBV19 and TRBJ2-3, the complete variable domain is DGGITQSPKYLFRKEGQNVTLSCEQNLNHDAMYWYRQDPGQGLRLIYYSQIVNDFQKGDIAEGYSVSREKKESFPLTVTSAQKNPTAFYLCASSINGGRDTQYFGPGTRLTVL.